This is a list of T cell receptor beta chains from one sample in a study of blood T cell repertoires in COVID-19. TCRdb keeps only in-frame clones here, not all; method: immunoSEQ multiplex PCR. The sample records about 150,000 clones, roughly 80% being singletons. The sample was PBMCs or T cells enriched from blood (not recorded which). The receptors were gathered from a woman aged 50 to 65 who had recovered from COVID-19. The CDR3 runs from the conserved cysteine through the conserved F or W. The order of the fields is V gene, J gene, CDR3 protein.

>TRBV5-1|TRBJ2-1
CASSLDGTGNNEQFF
>TRBV19|TRBJ1-3
CATNPGHLNPSGNTIYF
>TRBV18|TRBJ1-4
CASSPPIRGEKLFF
>TRBV2|TRBJ2-2
CASSAQGNTGELFF
>TRBV5-1|TRBJ2-5
CASTSGTLGETQYF
>TRBV9|TRBJ2-7
CASSTTGYEQYF
>TRBV6-4|TRBJ1-1
CASSESGVGTEAFF
>TRBV6-5|TRBJ1-5
CASCAGVSNQPQHF
>TRBV7-9|TRBJ1-2
CASSYEYGYTF
>TRBV3-1/TRBV3-2|TRBJ1-1
CASRATGENTEAFF